The 12 T cell receptor beta chains below come from one sample, sequenced in a study of blood T cells in healthy people across ages. A second PCR of 7 to 11 cycles used a sample-barcoded 5' primer and a J-beta primer mix. TCRdb re-called the 5' RACE reads through MiXCR, storing one row per CDR3 protein. The table lists over 750,000 distinct CDR3 sequences, around a quarter of them singletons, with more than 8.5% in the top ten. Another study also made use of these data, one on T cells of mothers and their children.

The sample consisted of blood. The origin of the receptors is a boy aged 10-17 years in good health.

The gene calls are TRBV12-3 or TRBV12-4 and TRBJ2-1; the D is unclear. The length of the CDR3 is 14 residues. V was pared by 5 bases and J by 7 bases, with 15 bases between. The DNA for the CDR3 is TGTGCCAGCAGTCCGGGTCGGGTCGGTAATGAGCAGTTCTTC. It encodes CASSPGRVGNEQFF.

This clonotype was detected only a few times. V is TRBV9 and J is TRBJ2-1; D not resolved. V dropped 4 bases and J dropped 0 bases, with 11 bases sitting between them. Per the germline V gene, CDR1 is SGDLS and CDR2 is YYNGEE. The CDR3 consists of 15 residues. This CDR3 is CASSPYSGSYNEQFF. As DNA, the CDR3 is TGTGCCAGCAGCCCTTATTCCGGCTCCTACAATGAGCAGTTCTTC. The variable domain in full, with the rest retrieved from reference TRBV9 and TRBJ2-1, is DSGVTQTPKHLITATGQRVTLRCSPRSGDLSVYWYQQSLDQGLQFLIQYYNGEERAKGNILERFSAQQFPDLHSELNLSSLELGDSALYFCASSPYSGSYNEQFFGPGTRLTVL.

This clonotype has more than one count but fewer than ten. The chain has TRBV10-3 and TRBJ2-5; the match to TRBD1 covers 8 bases. CDR1 is ENHRY, CDR2 SYGVKD, per germline. V shed 5 bases and J 5 bases; nucleotides not matched to a gene: 7. This CDR3 contains 14 residues. CDR3 nucleotide sequence: TGTGCCATCAGTTCGCAGGGGGCGGAGGAGACCCAGTACTTC. Its translation: CAISSQGAEETQYF.

This clonotype was recorded a few times. This chain connects TRBV12-3 or TRBV12-4 to TRBJ2-2; D is unresolved. The CDR3 runs 12 residues. Trimming left V 7 bases short and J 5 bases short, with 8 bases between. The CDR3 protein is CASTKGTGELFF. Here the CDR3 DNA reads TGTGCCAGCACAAAGGGTACCGGGGAGCTGTTTTTT.

The CDR3 protein is CASSYVDGYNEQFF. In DNA, the CDR3 is TGTGCCAGCAGTTACGTGGACGGCTACAATGAGCAGTTCTTC. The rearrangement links TRBV6-2 or TRBV6-3 to TRBJ2-1; D unresolved. The CDR3 length is 14 residues. Trimming stripped 2 bases from V and 3 bases from J, with 8 bases between. Germline lookup yields CDR1 MNHEY and CDR2 SVGEGT.

This clonotype was picked up a small number of times. The chain has TRBV6-1 and TRBJ1-1, with 9 bases fitting TRBD1. This CDR3 contains 15 residues. V shed 4 bases, J shed 5 bases, and the junction held 8 bases outside the gene matches. Germline CDR1 MNHNS, CDR2 SASEGT. CDR3 region: CASSGLTGGRTEAFF. CDR3 coding DNA: TGTGCCAGCAGTGGACTGACAGGGGGACGGACTGAAGCTTTCTTT.

This clonotype was seen more than once but under ten times. The chain combines TRBV10-3 with TRBJ2-5, with 10 bases matching TRBD2. After removal of 10 bases from V and 5 bases from J, the junction contained 13 bases not matched to a gene. The CDR3 has 15 residues. CDR1 ENHRY and CDR2 SYGVKD come from the germline V gene. CDR3 amino acids: CATRLAGSGEETQYF. CDR3 DNA: TGTGCCACCAGACTAGCGGGTTCGGGAGAGGAGACCCAGTACTTC.

Only a few counts were recorded for this clonotype. The chain combines TRBV29-1 with TRBJ2-1; D is uncertain. Judging by the DNA end, TRBJ2-5 fits better; the J call may be wrong. Germline CDR1 is SQVTM and CDR2 is ANQGSEA. This CDR3 is 13 amino acids long. CDR3 coding DNA: TGCAGCGTTGAACTGTGGGTCGGAGAGACCCAGTACTTC. It yields the protein CSVELWVGETQYF.

The rearrangement links TRBV7-9 to TRBJ1-1; D gene unclear. This CDR3 is 17 amino acids long. Germline V gene sequence: CDR1 SEHNR, CDR2 FQNEAQ (reference sequence). With 5 bases removed from V and 0 bases from J, the gap between germline ends came to 19 bases. The CDR3 DNA follows: TGTGCCAGCAGCCCCGGGGTCGGAAGACTTGTGAACACTGAAGCTTTCTTT. The encoded protein is CASSPGVGRLVNTEAFF.

This clonotype was counted only a few times. J is TRBJ2-1 and V is TRBV6-6; 8 bases line up with TRBD2. The end of the DNA fits TRBJ2-5 better, so the J call may be wrong. This CDR3 is 16 amino acids long. Germline V gene lookup returns CDR1 MNHNY and CDR2 SVGAGI (reference sequence). As DNA, the CDR3 is TGTGCCAGCAGGGGGGTGGCAGCGGGAGAACAAGAGACCCAGTACTTC. Translating gives CASRGVAAGEQETQYF.

CDR3 sequence (DNA): TGTGCCAGCAGCGGCCGGAGTGGGGTGGATGAGCAGTTCTTC. Encoded protein: CASSGRSGVDEQFF. The genes are TRBV9 and TRBJ2-1; the D is unclear. V lost 3 bases, J lost 8 bases, and 15 bases lay in between. The CDR3 is made up of 14 amino acids. Germline lookup yields CDR1 SGDLS and CDR2 YYNGEE.

This clonotype has a single count. The rearrangement joins TRBV5-1 to TRBJ1-4; a possible D gene is TRBD1 (5 bases). Germline CDR1 is SGHRS and CDR2 is YFSETQ. The CDR3 length is 14 residues. With 0 bases removed from V and 6 bases from J, the gap between germline ends came to 9 bases. This CDR3 reads CASSLGIGDEKLFF. The CDR3 region has the DNA TGCGCCAGCAGCTTGGGGATAGGGGATGAAAAACTGTTTTTT.